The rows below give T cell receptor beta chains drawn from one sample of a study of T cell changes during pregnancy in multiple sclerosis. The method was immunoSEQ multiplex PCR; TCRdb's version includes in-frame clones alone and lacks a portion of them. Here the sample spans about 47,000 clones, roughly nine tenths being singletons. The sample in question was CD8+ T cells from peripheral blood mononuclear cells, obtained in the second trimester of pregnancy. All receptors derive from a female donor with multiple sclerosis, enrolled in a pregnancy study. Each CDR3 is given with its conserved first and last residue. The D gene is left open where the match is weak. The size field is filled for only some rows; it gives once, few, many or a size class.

CASSLAGLNEQFF,TRBV5-5,-,-
CASSLPGDHEQYF,TRBV28,-,-
CASSLGGRSYEQYF,TRBV11-2,once,-
CASSFGAYEQYF,TRBV11-2,-,-
CASSFAAANEQYF,TRBV27,-,-
CASSKGRDRDSPLHF,TRBV21-1,-,-
CASSPVGTAAYNEQFF,TRBV9,-,TRBD1
CASSADRPHADTQYF,TRBV5-1,-,-
CASSIESGLPGETQYF,TRBV11-2,-,-
CASSSPQEQFF,TRBV13,-,-
CASSPEDYGYTF,TRBV18,-,-
CASRPQGGGEKLFF,TRBV7-9,-,TRBD1
CASSLTNYAYEQYF,TRBV19,-,-
CARGKTDYGELFF,TRBV30,-,-
CASSQEGTAQEFF,TRBV4-1,-,-
CASSYRFGAYEQYF,TRBV6-5,-,-
CASSEHGQGAYNEQFF,TRBV6-4,-,TRBD1
CASSPGGGTEAFF,TRBV27,-,-
CASSVTGSGTGELFF,TRBV9,-,-
CASSPGTGEYEQYF,TRBV18,-,TRBD1
CASSLVPTGDNSPLHF,TRBV5-5,once,TRBD1
CASSESVQETQYF,TRBV6-4,once,-
CASSFGGTRYEQYF,TRBV27,-,-
CASSELSPHQAFF,TRBV6-1,-,-
CASSPWTGDEQFF,TRBV13,-,TRBD1
CASSFSETQYF,TRBV5-6,-,-
CASSVDNPDTQYF,TRBV9,-,-
CASSTGSGKETQYF,TRBV19,-,TRBD2
CASSFHGTSDVGFF,TRBV27,-,TRBD2
CASSFSLNQPQHF,TRBV27,-,-
CASSQEDRANWASGEQFF,TRBV4-1,-,-
CASSQQPGQGVEAFF,TRBV4-1,-,TRBD1
CASTFRQGTNTEAFF,TRBV5-5,-,TRBD1
CASSLGAGGNGYGYTF,TRBV7-9,-,TRBD1
CASSNSGTGTYEQYF,TRBV4-1,-,TRBD1
CASSFSGAGYNEQFF,TRBV7-9,-,TRBD2
CASSITGGSTEAFF,TRBV19,-,TRBD1
CASSQASGSSDTQYF,TRBV4-1,-,TRBD2
CASSGADAGNTIYF,TRBV9,-,-
CASSFGTGGNTEAFF,TRBV5-5,-,TRBD1
CASSLYRGDTEAFF,TRBV5-1,once,TRBD1
CASRKRQGNTEAFF,TRBV7-9,-,TRBD1
CASSQVWGGSYEQYF,TRBV4-2,-,TRBD2
CASSEDRVNYGYTF,TRBV14,-,TRBD1
CASSLEANTEAFF,TRBV5-6,many,-
CSVDRGLDYGYTF,TRBV29-1,-,TRBD1
CAISEADRDHEQFF,TRBV10-3,-,TRBD1
CASSLLASGGATDTQYF,TRBV27,-,TRBD2
CASRRKGAGNEKLFF,TRBV19,-,TRBD1
CASSGQGVDYEQYF,TRBV2,-,TRBD1
CASSQDREREKLFF,TRBV7-9,-,TRBD1
CASSLSGLTTYGYTF,TRBV7-9,-,-
CASSQDTAELYNEQFF,TRBV4-1,-,-